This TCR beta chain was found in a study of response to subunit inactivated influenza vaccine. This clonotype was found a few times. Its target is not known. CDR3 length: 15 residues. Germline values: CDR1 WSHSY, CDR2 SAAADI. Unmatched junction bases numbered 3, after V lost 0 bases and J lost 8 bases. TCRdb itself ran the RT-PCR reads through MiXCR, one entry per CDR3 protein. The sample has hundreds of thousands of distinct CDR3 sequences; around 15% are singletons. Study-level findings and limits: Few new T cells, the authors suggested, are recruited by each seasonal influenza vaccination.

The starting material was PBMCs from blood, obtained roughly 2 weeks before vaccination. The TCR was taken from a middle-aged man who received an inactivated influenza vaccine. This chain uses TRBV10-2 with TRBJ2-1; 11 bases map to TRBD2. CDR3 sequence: CASSESSGGAYEQFF. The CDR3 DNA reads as TGCGCCAGCAGTGAGTCTAGCGGGGGGGCCTATGAGCAGTTCTTC.